A single sample is the source of the 22 T cell receptor beta chains below, sequenced in a study of T cell responses to AZD1222 COVID-19 vaccine. Here immunoSEQ multiplex PCR was the method, and the copy in TCRdb shows in-frame clones only, minus some. The sample has roughly 77,000 clones; over 75% are singletons. The starting material was peripheral blood, obtained 28 days after the second AZD1222 dose. The receptors come from an adult who received the AZD1222 COVID-19 vaccine.

In DNA, the CDR3 is TGTGCCAGCAGCTTGCGGCGGCGGACTGAAGCTTTCTTT. Residues: CASSLRRRTEAFF. The J gene is TRBJ1-1, the V gene TRBV5-8; no clear D. Germline loops: CDR1 SGHTS, CDR2 YDEGEE. This CDR3 has 13 residues. Between the trimmed V and J ends, which lost 1 base and 5 bases, there was a span of 9 bases.

V gene TRBV5-6 combines with J gene TRBJ1-4; TRBD1 agrees at 10 bases. This CDR3 has 15 residues. Germline V gene lookup returns CDR1 SGHDT and CDR2 YYEEEE. V shed 4 bases, J shed 6 bases, and the junction held 6 bases outside the gene matches. The chain's CDR3 is CASSTPDRGDEKLFF. DNA for the CDR3: TGTGCCAGCAGCACCCCGGACAGGGGGGATGAAAAACTGTTTTTT.

CDR3 amino acids: CASSYEAGRGSDTQYF. CDR3 in DNA: TGTGCCAGCAGTTACGAGGCGGGAAGGGGTTCAGATACGCAGTATTTT. The rearrangement links TRBV6-2 or TRBV6-3 to TRBJ2-3, with D perhaps matching TRBD2 (6 bases). Per germline, CDR1 MNHEY and CDR2 SVGEGT. This CDR3 is 16 amino acids long. The V and J ends lost 2 bases and 4 bases respectively, with 16 bases between them.

V usage is TRBV7-2 and J usage is TRBJ2-2; possibly TRBD1 for D (6 bases). Germline CDR1 is SGHTA and CDR2 is FQGNSA. This CDR3 is built from 17 residues. Trimming took 1 base from V and 5 from J, leaving 17 bases between them. As DNA, the CDR3 is TGTGCCAGCAGCTTAGGATTCGGGGAAGGGGGAACCGGGGAGCTGTTTTTT. Protein sequence: CASSLGFGEGGTGELFF. The full variable domain, in which reference TRBV7-2 and TRBJ2-2 provide the parts outside the CDR3, is GAGVSQSPSNKVTEKGKDVELRCDPISGHTALYWYRQSLGQGLEFLIYFQGNSAPDKSGLPSDRFSAERTGGSVSTLTIQRTQQEDSAVYLCASSLGFGEGGTGELFFGEGSRLTVL.

The CDR3 spells CASSEGDSTEYGFTLHF. The CDR3 DNA reads TGTGCCAGCAGTGAAGGCGACAGCACCGAGTATGGCTTTACCCTCCACTTT. This chain links TRBV2 with TRBJ1-6, with a weak D call TRBD1 (5 bases). Trimming removed 1 base from V and 14 bases from J, with 24 bases in between. CDR1 is SNHLY, CDR2 FYNNEI, per germline. This CDR3 comprises 17 residues.

This clone was seen only once. This chain uses TRBV5-6 with TRBJ1-5; the D gene is possibly TRBD1 (6 bases). CDR3 size: 14 residues. CDR1 is SGHDT, CDR2 YYEEEE, per germline. Trimming shortened V by 2 bases and J by 3 bases, and 9 bases separated the two germline ends. The DNA for the CDR3 is TGTGCCAGCAGCTTAAGGGGGATCAATCAGCCCCAGCATTTT. Translating it yields CASSLRGINQPQHF.

The chain links TRBV10-3 to TRBJ2-4, with 14 positions matching TRBD2. The germline gives CDR1 ENHRY, CDR2 SYGVKD. Losses at the gene ends were 6 bases for V and 0 bases for J; bases not matched to a gene: 10. CDR3 length: 19 amino acids. The CDR3 protein is CAIRRSGLAGDLAKNIQYF. The DNA for the CDR3 is TGTGCCATCAGGCGTTCGGGACTAGCGGGGGACCTAGCCAAAAACATTCAGTACTTC.

V is TRBV5-4 and J is TRBJ1-4, with TRBD1 matching 10 bases. Germline V CDR1 and CDR2: SGHNT, YYREEE (reference sequence). Trimming cost V 4 bases and J 4 bases; bases outside gene matches: 1. The CDR3 is 14 residues long. CDR3: CASSRDRGNEKLFF. DNA for the CDR3: TGTGCCAGCAGCCGGGACAGGGGTAATGAAAAACTGTTTTTT.

The V call is TRBV30, the J call TRBJ1-1; D not certain. Germline V gene data show CDR1 as GTSNPN and CDR2 as SVGIG (reference sequence). The length of the CDR3 is 13 residues. Between the trimmed V and J ends, which lost 2 bases and 1 base, there was a span of 8 bases. The CDR3 sequence: CAWSPTANTEAFF. Written as DNA, the CDR3 is TGTGCCTGGAGTCCCACAGCGAACACTGAAGCTTTCTTT.

Comments on this clone: The junction departs from the called germline gene at one end, perhaps through a read error. J is TRBJ2-5 and V is TRBV12-5; no clear D gene. Per the germline V gene, CDR1 is LGHNT and CDR2 is FRNRAP. CDR3 length: 11 residues. This CDR3 is CASGLGEAQYF. CDR3 coding DNA: TGTGCTAGTGGTTTGGGAGAGGCCCAGTACTTC.

The CDR3 is CAIEVGDTQYF. The CDR3 nucleotides are TGTGCCATCGAGGTGGGGGATACGCAGTATTTT. V usage is TRBV19 and J usage is TRBJ2-3, with no clear D. V lost 10 bases and J lost 6, with 11 bases in between. The CDR3 extends over 11 amino acids. The V gene's germline CDR1 is LNHDA and CDR2 SQIVND (reference sequence). The variable domain in full, with the rest retrieved from reference TRBV19 and TRBJ2-3, is DGGITQSPKYLFRKEGQNVTLSCEQNLNHDAMYWYRQDPGQGLRLIYYSQIVNDFQKGDIAEGYSVSREKKESFPLTVTSAQKNPTAFYLCAIEVGDTQYFGPGTRLTVL.

This chain links TRBV15 with TRBJ1-5, with no clear D. The V end was cut by 0 bases, the J end by 5 bases, with 5 bases between. CDR3 length equals 13 residues. Per germline, CDR1 LNHNV and CDR2 YYDKDF (reference sequence). The CDR3 sequence: CATSRDPDQPQHF. The DNA of the CDR3 is TGTGCCACCAGCAGAGATCCGGATCAGCCCCAGCATTTT.

The V gene is TRBV7-2, the J gene TRBJ2-7, with D tentatively TRBD1 (5 bases). Trimming pared 5 bases from V and 6 bases from J, leaving 14 bases between. Germline V gives CDR1 SGHTA, CDR2 FQGNSA. CDR3 length: 13 residues. The CDR3 here is CASSGQGMAEQYF. In nucleotides, the CDR3 is TGTGCCAGCAGCGGTCAGGGTATGGCCGAGCAGTACTTC. The entire variable domain, with the rest obtained from reference TRBV7-2 and TRBJ2-7, is as follows: GAGVSQSPSNKVTEKGKDVELRCDPISGHTALYWYRQSLGQGLEFLIYFQGNSAPDKSGLPSDRFSAERTGGSVSTLTIQRTQQEDSAVYLCASSGQGMAEQYFGPGTRLTVT.

The chain recombines TRBV11-3 with TRBJ2-7; TRBD2 agrees at 7 bases. There are 18 residues in the CDR3. Trimming took 0 bases from V and 5 from J; bases not matched to a gene: 16. The germline V gene encodes CDR1 SGHNT and CDR2 YENEEA. This chain's CDR3 is CASSLDRRASGLSHEQYF. CDR3 DNA sequence: TGTGCCAGCAGCTTAGACCGCCGGGCTAGCGGACTCAGCCACGAGCAGTACTTC.

The chain has TRBV9 and TRBJ1-4; 8 nucleotides align to TRBD1. This CDR3 contains 13 residues. CDR1 is SGDLS and CDR2 is YYNGEE in the germline V gene. Trimming at V came to 4 bases and at J to 7 bases, leaving 3 bases not matched to a gene. In nucleotides, the CDR3 is TGTGCCAGCAGCCCACAGGGGGGTGAAAAACTGTTTTTT. Translating it yields CASSPQGGEKLFF.

The V and J genes are TRBV27 and TRBJ2-6; D gene ambiguous. Trimming removed 1 base from V and 0 bases from J, with 10 bases in between. Germline V gene sequence: CDR1 MNHEY, CDR2 SMNVEV (reference sequence). This CDR3 is 17 amino acids long. The CDR3 bases are TGTGCCAGCAGTTTATTGGAAGGGTACTCTGGGGCCAACGTCCTGACTTTC. This encodes CASSLLEGYSGANVLTF.

This chain connects TRBV7-9 to TRBJ1-1, with D unresolved. Trimming left V 2 bases short and J 9 bases short, with 10 bases between. Germline CDR1 SEHNR, CDR2 FQNEAQ (reference sequence). The CDR3 totals 12 residues. The CDR3 coding sequence is TGTGCCAGCAGCTTATCTTCGTGGAAAGCTTTCTTT. Its translation is CASSLSSWKAFF.

This clone came up once. The gene calls are TRBV5-5 and TRBJ2-7; D ambiguous. The CDR3 is 15 amino acids. Germline V gene sequence: CDR1 SGHKS, CDR2 YYEKEE (reference sequence). Between the trimmed V and J ends, which lost 3 bases and 4 bases, there was a span of 17 bases. CDR3: CASSSTATEGYEQYF. As DNA, the CDR3 is TGTGCCAGCAGCTCCACAGCTACTGAAGGGTACGAGCAGTACTTC.

The chain carries TRBV5-1 and TRBJ1-4; D gene uncertain. The ends were cut back, 4 bases at V and 5 bases at J, with 6 bases in the middle. This CDR3 has 12 amino acids. Germline CDR1 reads SGHRS; CDR2 reads YFSETQ. CDR3 sequence reads: CASSQTNEKLFF. In nucleotides, the CDR3 is TGCGCCAGCAGCCAGACGAATGAAAAACTGTTTTTT.

This sequence joins TRBV7-9 and TRBJ2-5, with TRBD2 matching 10 bases. The CDR3 is made up of 16 amino acids. V trimming: 5 bases; J trimming: 3 bases; junction bases outside the gene matches: 9. Germline V gives CDR1 SEHNR, CDR2 FQNEAQ (reference sequence). The chain's CDR3 is CASSTPSGRGEETQYF. Written as DNA, the CDR3 is TGTGCCAGCAGCACTCCTAGCGGGAGAGGGGAAGAGACCCAGTACTTC.

The chain carries TRBV7-2 and TRBJ2-7, with 11 bases identical to TRBD1. V shed 5 bases, J shed 6 bases, and the junction held 6 bases outside the gene matches. This CDR3 is 14 amino acids long. In germline, CDR1 is SGHTA, CDR2 FQGNSA. CDR3 residues: CASSGRTGGGEQYF. The CDR3 nucleotides are TGTGCCAGCAGCGGTAGGACAGGGGGCGGCGAGCAGTACTTC.

The chain uses TRBV7-2 and TRBJ1-1; no firm D call. There are 14 residues in the CDR3. Germline V gene sequence: CDR1 SGHTA, CDR2 FQGNSA. Deletions cut 3 bases from V and 4 bases from J, with 12 bases between. CDR3 sequence (DNA): TGTGCCAGCAGCTTTTGGGAGGGCGCCACTGAAGCTTTCTTT. Translation gives CASSFWEGATEAFF.